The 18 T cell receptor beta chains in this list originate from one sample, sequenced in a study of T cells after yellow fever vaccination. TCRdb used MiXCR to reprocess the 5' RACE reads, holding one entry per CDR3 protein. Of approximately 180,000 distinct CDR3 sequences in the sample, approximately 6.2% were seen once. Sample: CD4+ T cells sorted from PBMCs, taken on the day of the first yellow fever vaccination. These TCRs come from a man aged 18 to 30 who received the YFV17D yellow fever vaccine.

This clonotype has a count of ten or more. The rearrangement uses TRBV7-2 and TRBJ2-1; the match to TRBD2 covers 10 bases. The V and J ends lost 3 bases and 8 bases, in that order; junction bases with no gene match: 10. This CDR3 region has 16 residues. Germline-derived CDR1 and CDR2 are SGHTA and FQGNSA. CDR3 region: CASSFGSGGATDEQFF. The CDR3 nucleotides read TGTGCCAGCAGCTTCGGGAGCGGGGGGGCCACAGATGAGCAGTTCTTC.

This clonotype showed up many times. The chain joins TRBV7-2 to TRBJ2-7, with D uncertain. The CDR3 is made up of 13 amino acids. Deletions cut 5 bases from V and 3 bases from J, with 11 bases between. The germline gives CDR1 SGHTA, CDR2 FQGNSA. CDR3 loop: CASSPTAGYEQYV. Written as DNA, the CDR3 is TGTGCCAGCAGCCCAACAGCAGGCTACGAGCAGTACGTC.

CDR3 amino acids: CASSQVGRPQHF. DNA of the CDR3: TGTGCCAGCAGCCAAGTTGGGAGGCCCCAGCATTTT. J is TRBJ1-5 and V is TRBV3-1, with unresolved D. Germline loops: CDR1 LGHDT, CDR2 YNNKEL (reference sequence). V gave up 1 base and J gave up 9 bases, with 7 bases separating them. This CDR3 comprises 12 residues.

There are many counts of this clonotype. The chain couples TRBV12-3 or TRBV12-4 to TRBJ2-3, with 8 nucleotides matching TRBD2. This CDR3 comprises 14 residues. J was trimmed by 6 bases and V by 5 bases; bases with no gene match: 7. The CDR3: CASSHGGAGDTQYF. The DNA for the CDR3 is TGTGCCAGCAGTCACGGGGGGGCAGGGGATACGCAGTATTTT.

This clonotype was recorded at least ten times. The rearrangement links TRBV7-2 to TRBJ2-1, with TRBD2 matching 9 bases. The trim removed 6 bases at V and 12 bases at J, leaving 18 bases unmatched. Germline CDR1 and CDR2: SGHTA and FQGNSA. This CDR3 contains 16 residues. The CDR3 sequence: CASRPYYAGGKDGQFF. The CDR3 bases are TGTGCCAGCAGGCCCTACTACGCGGGGGGGAAGGACGGGCAGTTCTTC.

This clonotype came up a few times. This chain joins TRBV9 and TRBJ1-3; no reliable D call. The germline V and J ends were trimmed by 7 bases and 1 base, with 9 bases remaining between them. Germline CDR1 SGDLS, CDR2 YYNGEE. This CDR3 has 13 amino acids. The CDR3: CASGVSSGNTIYF. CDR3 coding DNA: TGTGCCAGCGGGGTGAGTTCTGGAAACACCATATATTTT.

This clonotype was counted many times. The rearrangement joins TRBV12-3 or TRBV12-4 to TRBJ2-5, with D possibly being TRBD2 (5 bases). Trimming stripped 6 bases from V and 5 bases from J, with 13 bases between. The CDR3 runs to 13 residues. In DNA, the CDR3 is TGTGCCAGCAGGTACCGGGGTTCGGAGACCCAGTACTTC. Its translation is CASRYRGSETQYF.

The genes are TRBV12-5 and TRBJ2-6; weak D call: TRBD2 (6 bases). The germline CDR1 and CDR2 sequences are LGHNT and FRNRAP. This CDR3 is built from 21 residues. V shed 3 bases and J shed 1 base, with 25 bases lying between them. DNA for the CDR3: TGTGCTAGTGGTTTTCGCGGGTGGGGGGACCACACTCCATCTGGGGCCAACGTCCTGACTTTC. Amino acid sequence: CASGFRGWGDHTPSGANVLTF.

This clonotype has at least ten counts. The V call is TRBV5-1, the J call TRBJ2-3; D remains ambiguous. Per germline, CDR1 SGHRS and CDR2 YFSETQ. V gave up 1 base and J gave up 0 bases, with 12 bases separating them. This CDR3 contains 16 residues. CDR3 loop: CASSLFTASSTDTQYF. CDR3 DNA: TGCGCCAGCAGCTTGTTTACGGCATCTAGCACAGATACGCAGTATTTT.

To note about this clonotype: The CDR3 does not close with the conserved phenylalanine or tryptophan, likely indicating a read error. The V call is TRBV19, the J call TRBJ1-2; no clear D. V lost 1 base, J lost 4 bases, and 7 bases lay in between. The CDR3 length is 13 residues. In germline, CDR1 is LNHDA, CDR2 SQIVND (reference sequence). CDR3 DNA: TGTGCCAGTAGTATAGGAGGAGTCTATGGCTACACCTCC. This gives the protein CASSIGGVYGYTS.

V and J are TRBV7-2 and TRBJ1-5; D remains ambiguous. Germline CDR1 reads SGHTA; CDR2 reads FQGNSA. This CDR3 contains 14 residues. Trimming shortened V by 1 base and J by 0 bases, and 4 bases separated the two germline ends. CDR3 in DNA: TGTGCCAGCAGCTTAGTGGTTAGCAATCAGCCCCAGCATTTT. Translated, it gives CASSLVVSNQPQHF.

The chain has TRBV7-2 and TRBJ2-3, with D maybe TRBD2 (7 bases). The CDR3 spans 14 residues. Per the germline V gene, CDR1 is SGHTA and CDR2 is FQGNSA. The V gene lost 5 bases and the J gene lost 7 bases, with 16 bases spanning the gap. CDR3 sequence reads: CASSPGGGANTQYF. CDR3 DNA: TGTGCCAGCAGCCCTGGGGGGGGGGCAAATACGCAGTATTTT. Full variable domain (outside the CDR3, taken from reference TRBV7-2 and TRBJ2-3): GAGVSQSPSNKVTEKGKDVELRCDPISGHTALYWYRQSLGQGLEFLIYFQGNSAPDKSGLPSDRFSAERTGGSVSTLTIQRTQQEDSAVYLCASSPGGGANTQYFGPGTRLTVL.

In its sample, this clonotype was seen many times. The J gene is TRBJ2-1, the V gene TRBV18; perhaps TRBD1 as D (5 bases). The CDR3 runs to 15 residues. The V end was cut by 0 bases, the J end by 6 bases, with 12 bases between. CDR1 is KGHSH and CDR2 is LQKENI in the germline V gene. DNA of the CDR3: TGTGCCAGCTCACCACCGGAACTTCAGGGCAATGAGCAGTTCTTC. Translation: CASSPPELQGNEQFF.

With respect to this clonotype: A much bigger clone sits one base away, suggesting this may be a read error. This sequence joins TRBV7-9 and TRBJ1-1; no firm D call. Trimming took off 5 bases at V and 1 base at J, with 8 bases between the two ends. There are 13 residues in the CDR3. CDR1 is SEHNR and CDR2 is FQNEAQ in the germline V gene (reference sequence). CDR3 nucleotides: TGTGCCAGCAGCCGACCCCCGAACACTGAAGCTTTCTTT. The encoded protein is CASSRPPNTEAFF.

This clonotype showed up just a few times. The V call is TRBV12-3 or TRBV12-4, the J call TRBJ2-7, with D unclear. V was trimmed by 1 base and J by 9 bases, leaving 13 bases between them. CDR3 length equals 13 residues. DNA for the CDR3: TGTGCCAGCAGTTTAGATCTGGGGTTGGGGCAGTACGTC. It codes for CASSLDLGLGQYV.

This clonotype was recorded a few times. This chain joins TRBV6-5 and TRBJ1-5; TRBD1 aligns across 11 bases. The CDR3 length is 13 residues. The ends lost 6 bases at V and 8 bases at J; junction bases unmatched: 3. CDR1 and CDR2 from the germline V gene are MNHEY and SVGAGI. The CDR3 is CASRRDRGEPQHF. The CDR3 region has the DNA TGTGCCAGCAGGCGGGACAGGGGGGAGCCCCAGCATTTT.

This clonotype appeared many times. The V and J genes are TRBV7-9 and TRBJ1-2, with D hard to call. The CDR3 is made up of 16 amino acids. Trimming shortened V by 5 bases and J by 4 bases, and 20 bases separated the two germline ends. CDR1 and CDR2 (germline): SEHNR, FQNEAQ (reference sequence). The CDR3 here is CASSPHPGSGGYGYTF. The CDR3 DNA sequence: TGTGCCAGCAGCCCACACCCAGGTTCGGGTGGCTATGGCTACACCTTC.

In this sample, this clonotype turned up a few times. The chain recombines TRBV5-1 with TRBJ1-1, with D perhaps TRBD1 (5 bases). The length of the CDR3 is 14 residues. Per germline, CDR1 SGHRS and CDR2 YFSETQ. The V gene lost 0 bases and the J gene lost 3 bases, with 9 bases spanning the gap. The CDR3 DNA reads TGCGCCAGCAGCTTGGTTTGGGGGGACACTGAAGCTTTCTTT. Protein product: CASSLVWGDTEAFF. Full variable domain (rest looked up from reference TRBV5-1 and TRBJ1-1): KAGVTQTPRYLIKTRGQQVTLSCSPISGHRSVSWYQQTPGQGLQFLFEYFSETQRNKGNFPGRFSGRQFSNSRSEMNVSTLELGDSALYLCASSLVWGDTEAFFGQGTRLTVV.